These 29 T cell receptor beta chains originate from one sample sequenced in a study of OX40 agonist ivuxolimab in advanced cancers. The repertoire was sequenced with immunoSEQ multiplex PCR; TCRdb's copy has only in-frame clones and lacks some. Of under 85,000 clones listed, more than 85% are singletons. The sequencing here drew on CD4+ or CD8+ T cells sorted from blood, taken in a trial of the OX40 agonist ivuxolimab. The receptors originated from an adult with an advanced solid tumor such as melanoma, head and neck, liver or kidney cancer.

CDR3 sequence: CASSPPRTENYEQYV. The CDR3 coding sequence is TGTGCCAGCAGTCCCCCCCGGACAGAAAATTACGAGCAGTACGTC. V gene TRBV28 combines with J gene TRBJ2-7; D perhaps matches TRBD1 (6 bases). Between the trimmed V and J ends, which lost 5 bases and 4 bases, there was a span of 18 bases. Looked up from germline, CDR1 is MDHEN and CDR2 is SYDVKM. This CDR3 has 15 residues.

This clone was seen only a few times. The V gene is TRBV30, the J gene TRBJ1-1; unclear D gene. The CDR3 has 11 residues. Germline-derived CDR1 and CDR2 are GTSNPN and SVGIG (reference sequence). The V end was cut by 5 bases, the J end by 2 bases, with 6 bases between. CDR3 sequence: CAWSTNTEAFF. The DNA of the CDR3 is TGTGCCTGGTCTACTAACACTGAAGCTTTCTTT. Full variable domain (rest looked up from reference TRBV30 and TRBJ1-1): SQTIHQWPATLVQPVGSPLSLECTVEGTSNPNLYWYRQAAGRGLQLLFYSVGIGQISSEVPQNLSASRPQDRQFILSSKKLLLSDSGFYLCAWSTNTEAFFGQGTRLTVV.

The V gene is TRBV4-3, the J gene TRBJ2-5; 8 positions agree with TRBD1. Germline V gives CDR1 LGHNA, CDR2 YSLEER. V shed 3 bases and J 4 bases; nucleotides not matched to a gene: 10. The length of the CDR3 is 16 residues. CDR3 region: CASSQEGAGGLETQYF. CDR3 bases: TGCGCCAGCAGCCAGGAGGGGGCAGGGGGCCTAGAGACCCAGTACTTC.

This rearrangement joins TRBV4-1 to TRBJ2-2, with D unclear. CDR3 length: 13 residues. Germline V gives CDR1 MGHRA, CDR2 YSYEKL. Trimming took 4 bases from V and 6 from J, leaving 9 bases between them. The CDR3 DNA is TGCGCCAGCAGCCCACCTGGGGCCGGGGAGCTGTTTTTT. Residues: CASSPPGAGELFF.

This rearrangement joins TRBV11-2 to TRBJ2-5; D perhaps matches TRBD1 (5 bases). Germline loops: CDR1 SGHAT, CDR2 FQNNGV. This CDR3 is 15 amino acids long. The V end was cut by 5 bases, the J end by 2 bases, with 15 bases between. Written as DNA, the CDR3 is TGTGCCAGCAGCAGGAACACAGGTTCACAAGAGACCCAGTACTTC. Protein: CASSRNTGSQETQYF.

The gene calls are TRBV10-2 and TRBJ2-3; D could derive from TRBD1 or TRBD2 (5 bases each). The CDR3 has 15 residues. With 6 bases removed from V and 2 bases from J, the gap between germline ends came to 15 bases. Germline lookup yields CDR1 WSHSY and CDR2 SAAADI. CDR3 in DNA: TGCGCCAGCAGGGGCAGCTGGGGGATCACAGATACGCAGTATTTT. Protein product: CASRGSWGITDTQYF.

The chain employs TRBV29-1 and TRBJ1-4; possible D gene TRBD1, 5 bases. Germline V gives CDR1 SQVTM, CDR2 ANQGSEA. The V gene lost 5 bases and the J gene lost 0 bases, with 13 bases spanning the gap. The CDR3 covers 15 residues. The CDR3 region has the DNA TGCAGCGTTCTCGGGGCAGACCCAACTAATGAAAAACTGTTTTTT. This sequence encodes CSVLGADPTNEKLFF.

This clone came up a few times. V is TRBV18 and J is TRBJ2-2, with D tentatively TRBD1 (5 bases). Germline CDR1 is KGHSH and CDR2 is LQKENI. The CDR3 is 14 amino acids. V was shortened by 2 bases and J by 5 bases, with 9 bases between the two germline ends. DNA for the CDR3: TGTGCCAGCTCACCAGCCAGGGCAACCGGGGAGCTGTTTTTT. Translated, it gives CASSPARATGELFF.

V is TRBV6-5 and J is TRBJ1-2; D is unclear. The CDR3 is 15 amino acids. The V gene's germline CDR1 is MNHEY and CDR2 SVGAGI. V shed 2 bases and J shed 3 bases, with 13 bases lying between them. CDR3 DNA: TGTGCCAGCAGTTACGTCCACGGCGGGGACTATGGCTACACCTTC. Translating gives CASSYVHGGDYGYTF.

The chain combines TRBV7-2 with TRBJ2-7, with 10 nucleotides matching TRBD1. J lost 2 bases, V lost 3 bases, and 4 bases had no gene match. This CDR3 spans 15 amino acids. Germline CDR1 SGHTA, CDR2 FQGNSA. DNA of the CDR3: TGTGCCAGCAGCTTGGGACAGGGGATAACCTACGAGCAGTACTTC. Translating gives CASSLGQGITYEQYF.

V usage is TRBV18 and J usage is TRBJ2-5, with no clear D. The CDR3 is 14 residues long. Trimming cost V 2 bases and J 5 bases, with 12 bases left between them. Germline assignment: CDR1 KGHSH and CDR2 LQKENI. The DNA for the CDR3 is TGTGCCAGCTCACCAAGTCCGGCCGGGGAGACCCAGTACTTC. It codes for CASSPSPAGETQYF.

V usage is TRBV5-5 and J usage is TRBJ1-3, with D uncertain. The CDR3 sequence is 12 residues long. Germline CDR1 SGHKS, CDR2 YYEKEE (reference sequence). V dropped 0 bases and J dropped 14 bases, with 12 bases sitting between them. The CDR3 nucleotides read TGTGCCAGCAGCTTGGAAGGGTATCCCTTATATTTT. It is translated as CASSLEGYPLYF.

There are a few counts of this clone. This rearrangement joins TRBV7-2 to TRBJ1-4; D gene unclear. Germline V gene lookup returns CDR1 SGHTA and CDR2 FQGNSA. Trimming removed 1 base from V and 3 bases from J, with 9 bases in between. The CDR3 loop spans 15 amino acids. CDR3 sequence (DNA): TGTGCCAGCAGCTTAGGACCACCGCCTAATGAAAAACTGTTTTTT. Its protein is CASSLGPPPNEKLFF.

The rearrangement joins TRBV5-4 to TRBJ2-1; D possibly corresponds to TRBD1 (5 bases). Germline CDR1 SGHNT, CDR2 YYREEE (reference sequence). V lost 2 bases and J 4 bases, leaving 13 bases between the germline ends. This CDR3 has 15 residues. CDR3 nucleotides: TGTGCCAGCAGCTTAGGGCAGGGCATTTACAATGAGCAGTTCTTC. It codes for CASSLGQGIYNEQFF.

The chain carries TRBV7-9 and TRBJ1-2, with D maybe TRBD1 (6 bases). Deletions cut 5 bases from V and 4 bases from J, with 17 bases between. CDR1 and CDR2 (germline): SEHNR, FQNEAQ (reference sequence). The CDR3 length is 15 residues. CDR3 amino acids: CASSPRAGEVYGYTF. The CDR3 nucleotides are TGTGCCAGCAGCCCTCGGGCAGGGGAAGTCTATGGCTACACCTTC.

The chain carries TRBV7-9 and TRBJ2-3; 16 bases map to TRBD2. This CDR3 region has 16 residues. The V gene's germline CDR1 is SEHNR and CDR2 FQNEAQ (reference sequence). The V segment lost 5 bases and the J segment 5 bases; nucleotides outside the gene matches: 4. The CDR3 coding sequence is TGTGCCAGCAGCACGGGACTAGCGGGGGGGCGAGATACGCAGTATTTT. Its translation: CASSTGLAGGRDTQYF.

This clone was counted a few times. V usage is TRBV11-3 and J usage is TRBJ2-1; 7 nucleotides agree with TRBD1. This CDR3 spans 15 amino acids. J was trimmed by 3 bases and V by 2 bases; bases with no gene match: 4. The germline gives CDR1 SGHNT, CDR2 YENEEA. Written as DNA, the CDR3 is TGTGCCAGCAGCTTACAAGGGACAGACTACAATGAGCAGTTCTTC. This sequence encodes CASSLQGTDYNEQFF.

The DNA of the CDR3 is TGTGCCAGCAGTACGGGGCATGGCTACACCTTC. This translates into CASSTGHGYTF. The chain carries TRBV28 and TRBJ1-2, with a tentative D call TRBD1 (5 bases). V was trimmed by 5 bases and J by 6 bases, leaving 7 bases between them. Germline CDR1 MDHEN, CDR2 SYDVKM. CDR3 size: 11 residues.

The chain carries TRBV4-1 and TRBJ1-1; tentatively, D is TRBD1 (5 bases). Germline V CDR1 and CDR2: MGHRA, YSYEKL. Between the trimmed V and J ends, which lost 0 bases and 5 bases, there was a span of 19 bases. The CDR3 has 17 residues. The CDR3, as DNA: TGCGCCAGCAGCCAAGATCCCCGGGGGAGGGGAAAAACTGAAGCTTTCTTT. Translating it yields CASSQDPRGRGKTEAFF.

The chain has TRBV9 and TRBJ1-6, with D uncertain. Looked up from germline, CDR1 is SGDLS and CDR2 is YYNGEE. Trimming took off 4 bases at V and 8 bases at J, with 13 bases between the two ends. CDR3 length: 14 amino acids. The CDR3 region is CASSPDPGYSPLHF. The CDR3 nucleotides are TGTGCCAGCAGCCCGGACCCGGGCTATTCACCCCTCCACTTT.

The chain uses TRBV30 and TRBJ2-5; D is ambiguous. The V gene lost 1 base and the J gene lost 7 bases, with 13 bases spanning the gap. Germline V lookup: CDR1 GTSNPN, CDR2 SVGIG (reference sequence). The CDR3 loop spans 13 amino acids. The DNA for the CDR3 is TGTGCCTGGAGTGAGGACGGTTACCTGACCCAGTACTTC. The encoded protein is CAWSEDGYLTQYF.

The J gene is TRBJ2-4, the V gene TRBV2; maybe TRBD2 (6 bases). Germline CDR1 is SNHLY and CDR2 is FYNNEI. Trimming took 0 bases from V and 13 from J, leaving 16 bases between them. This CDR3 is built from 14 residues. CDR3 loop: CASSEALEGLGQYF. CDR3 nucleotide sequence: TGTGCCAGCAGTGAAGCGCTCGAGGGACTGGGGCAGTACTTC.

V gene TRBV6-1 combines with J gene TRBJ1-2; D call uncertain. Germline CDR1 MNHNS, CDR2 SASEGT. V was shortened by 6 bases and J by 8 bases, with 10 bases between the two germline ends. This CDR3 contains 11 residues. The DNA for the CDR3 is TGTGCCAGCAGGGTCGCCGGGGGCTACACCTTC. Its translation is CASRVAGGYTF.

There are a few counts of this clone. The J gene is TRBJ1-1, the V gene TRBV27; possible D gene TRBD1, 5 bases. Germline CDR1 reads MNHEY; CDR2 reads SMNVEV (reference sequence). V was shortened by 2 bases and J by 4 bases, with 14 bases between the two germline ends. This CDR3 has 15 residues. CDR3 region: CASSLVHGGGTEAFF. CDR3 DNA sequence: TGTGCCAGCAGTTTAGTACATGGGGGAGGCACTGAAGCTTTCTTT.

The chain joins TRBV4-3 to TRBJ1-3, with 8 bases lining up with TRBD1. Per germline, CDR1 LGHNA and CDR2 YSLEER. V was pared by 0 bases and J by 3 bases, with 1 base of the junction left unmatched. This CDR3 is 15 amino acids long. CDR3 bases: TGCGCCAGCAGCCAAGATACAGGGGGTGGAAACACCATATATTTT. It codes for CASSQDTGGGNTIYF.

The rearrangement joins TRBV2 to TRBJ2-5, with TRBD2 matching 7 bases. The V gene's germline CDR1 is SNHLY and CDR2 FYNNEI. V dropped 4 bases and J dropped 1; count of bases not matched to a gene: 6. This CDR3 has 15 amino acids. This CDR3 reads CASSGGGGPQETQYF. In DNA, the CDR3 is TGTGCCAGCAGTGGGGGCGGGGGACCCCAAGAGACCCAGTACTTC.

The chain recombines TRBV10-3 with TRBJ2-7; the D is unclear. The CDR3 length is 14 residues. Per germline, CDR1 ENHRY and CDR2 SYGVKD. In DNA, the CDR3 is TGTGCCAGCAGTGAAGCCGAATACTCCTACGAGCAGTACGTC. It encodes CASSEAEYSYEQYV.

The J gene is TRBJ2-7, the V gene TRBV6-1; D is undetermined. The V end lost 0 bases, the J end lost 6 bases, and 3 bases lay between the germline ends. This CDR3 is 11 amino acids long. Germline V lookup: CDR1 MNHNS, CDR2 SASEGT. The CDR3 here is CASSEAVEQYF. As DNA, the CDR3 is TGTGCCAGCAGTGAAGCGGTCGAGCAGTACTTC.

CDR3 protein: CASSPSTGGSETQYF. CDR3 coding DNA: TGTGCCAGCTCACCATCTACAGGGGGCTCGGAGACCCAGTACTTC. This chain uses TRBV18 with TRBJ2-5; TRBD1 aligns across 9 bases. Germline trimming cut 2 bases from V and 5 bases from J; bases unmatched to any gene: 6. From germline, CDR1 is KGHSH and CDR2 LQKENI. This CDR3 has 15 residues.